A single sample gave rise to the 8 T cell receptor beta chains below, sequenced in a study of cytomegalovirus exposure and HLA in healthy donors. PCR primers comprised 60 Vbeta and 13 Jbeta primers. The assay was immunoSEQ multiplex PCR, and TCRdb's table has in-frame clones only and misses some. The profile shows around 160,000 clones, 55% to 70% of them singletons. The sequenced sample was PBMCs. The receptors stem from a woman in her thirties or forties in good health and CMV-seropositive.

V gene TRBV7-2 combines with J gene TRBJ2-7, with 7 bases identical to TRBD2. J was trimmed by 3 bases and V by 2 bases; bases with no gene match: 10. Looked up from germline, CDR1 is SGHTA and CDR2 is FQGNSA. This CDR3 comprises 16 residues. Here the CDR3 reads CASSLNPPGEGYEQYF. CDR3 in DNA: TGTGCCAGCAGCTTAAACCCGCCTGGGGAGGGCTACGAGCAGTACTTC.

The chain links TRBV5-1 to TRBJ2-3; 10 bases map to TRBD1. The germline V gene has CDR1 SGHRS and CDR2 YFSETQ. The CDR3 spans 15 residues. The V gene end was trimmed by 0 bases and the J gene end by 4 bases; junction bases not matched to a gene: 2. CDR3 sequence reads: CASSLGGQGPDTQYF. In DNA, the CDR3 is TGCGCCAGCAGCTTGGGGGGACAGGGGCCAGATACGCAGTATTTT.

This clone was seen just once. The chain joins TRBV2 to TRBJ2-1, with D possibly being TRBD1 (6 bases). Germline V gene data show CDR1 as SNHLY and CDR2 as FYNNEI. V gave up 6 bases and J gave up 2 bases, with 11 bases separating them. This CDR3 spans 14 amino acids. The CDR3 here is CASRPQGTYNEQFF. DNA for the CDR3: TGTGCCAGCAGACCGCAGGGGACCTACAATGAGCAGTTCTTC.

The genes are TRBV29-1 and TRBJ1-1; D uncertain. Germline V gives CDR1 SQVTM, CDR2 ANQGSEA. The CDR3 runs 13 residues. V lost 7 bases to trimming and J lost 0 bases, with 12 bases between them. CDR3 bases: TGCAGCGCCGTAACCGACATGAACACTGAAGCTTTCTTT. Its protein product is CSAVTDMNTEAFF.

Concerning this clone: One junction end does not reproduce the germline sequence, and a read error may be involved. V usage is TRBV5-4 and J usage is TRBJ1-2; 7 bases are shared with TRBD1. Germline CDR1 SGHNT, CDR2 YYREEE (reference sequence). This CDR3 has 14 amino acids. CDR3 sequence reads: CASRETGAVYGYPF. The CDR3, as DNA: TGTGCCAGCAGGGAAACAGGGGCAGTATATGGCTACCCCTTC.

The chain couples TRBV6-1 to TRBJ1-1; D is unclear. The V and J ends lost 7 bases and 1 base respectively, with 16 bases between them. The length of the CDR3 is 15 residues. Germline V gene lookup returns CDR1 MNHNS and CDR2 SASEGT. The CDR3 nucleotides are TGTGCCAGCACCCTCGGGGTTACGGCGAACACTGAAGCTTTCTTT. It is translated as CASTLGVTANTEAFF.

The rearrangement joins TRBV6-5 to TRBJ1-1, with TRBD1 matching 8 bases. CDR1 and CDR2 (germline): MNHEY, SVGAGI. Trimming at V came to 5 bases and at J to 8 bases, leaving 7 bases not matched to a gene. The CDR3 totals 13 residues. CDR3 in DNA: TGTGCCAGCAGTGAATGGACAGGGCCCGAAGCTTTCTTT. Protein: CASSEWTGPEAFF.

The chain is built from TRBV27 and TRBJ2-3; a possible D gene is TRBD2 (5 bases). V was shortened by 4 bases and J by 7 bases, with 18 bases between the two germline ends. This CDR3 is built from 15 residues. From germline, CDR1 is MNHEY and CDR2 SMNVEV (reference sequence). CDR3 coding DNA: TGTGCCAGCAGTTCTCCAACTAGACGGCATCATACGCAGTATTTT. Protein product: CASSSPTRRHHTQYF.